This T cell receptor (beta chain) was documented in a study of T-cell memory formation after mild COVID-19. Study context: Each donor largely had its own TCR clusters.

Concerning this clonotype itself: Antigen: not known.

The 5'RACE method, run with constant-segment primers, produced TCR alpha and TCR beta cDNA libraries (carrying sample barcodes and UMIs). TCRdb analysed the 5' RACE reads with MiXCR anew, one entry per CDR3 protein. The table shows about half a million distinct CDR3 sequences, with roughly 18% occurring only once. The CDR3 extends over 16 amino acids. Germline trimming cut 3 bases from V and 9 bases from J; bases unmatched to any gene: 10. Germline CDR1 and CDR2: MGHRA and YSYEKL. Whole-study findings and limits: SARS-CoV-2 specificity of second-wave clones peaking day 37 was unconfirmed.

The source of this sequence is an adult woman who had mild COVID-19 (a few samples of this study predate the infection). Cell type and time point are not known. Sample: PBMCs or a T cell subset sorted from them (not recorded which). The genes are TRBV4-1 and TRBJ2-2; TRBD1 matches at 10 bases. The CDR3 loop reads CASSHPGTGASRELFF. As DNA, the CDR3 is TGCGCCAGCAGCCACCCCGGGACAGGGGCCTCTAGGGAGCTGTTTTTT.